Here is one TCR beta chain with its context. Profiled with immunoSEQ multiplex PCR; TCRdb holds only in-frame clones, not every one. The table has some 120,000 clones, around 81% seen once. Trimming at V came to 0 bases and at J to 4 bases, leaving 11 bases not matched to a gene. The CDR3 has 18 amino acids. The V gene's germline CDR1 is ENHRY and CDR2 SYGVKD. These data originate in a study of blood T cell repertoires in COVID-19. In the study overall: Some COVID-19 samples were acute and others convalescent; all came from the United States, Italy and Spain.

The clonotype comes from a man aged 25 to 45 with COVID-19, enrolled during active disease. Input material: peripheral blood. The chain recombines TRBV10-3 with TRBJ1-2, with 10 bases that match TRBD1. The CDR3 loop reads CAISESTIGTGDLYGYTF. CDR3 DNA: TGTGCCATCAGTGAGTCGACGATAGGGACAGGGGACCTCTATGGCTACACCTTC.